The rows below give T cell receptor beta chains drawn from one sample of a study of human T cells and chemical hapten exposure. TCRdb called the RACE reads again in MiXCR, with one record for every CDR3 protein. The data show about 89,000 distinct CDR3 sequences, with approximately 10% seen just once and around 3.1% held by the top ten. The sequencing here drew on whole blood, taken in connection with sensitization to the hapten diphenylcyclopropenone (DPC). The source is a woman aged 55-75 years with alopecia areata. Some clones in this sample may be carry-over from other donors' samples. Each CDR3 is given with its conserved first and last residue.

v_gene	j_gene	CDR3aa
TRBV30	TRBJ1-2	CAWTGDRAPLGYTF
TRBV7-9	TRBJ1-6	CASSPGTGGIPLHF
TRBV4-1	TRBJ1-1	CASSQIKSNRGPEAFF
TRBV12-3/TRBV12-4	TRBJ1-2	CASRLGQGPGYTF
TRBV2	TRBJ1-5	CASTYTVHNQPQHF
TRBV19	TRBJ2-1	CASSIGTGYNEQFF
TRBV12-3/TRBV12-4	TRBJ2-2	CASSSWNTGELFF
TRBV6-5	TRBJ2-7	CASSRYDRAYEQYF
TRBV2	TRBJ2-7	CASSDRQGRYEQYF
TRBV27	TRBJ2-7	CASTPPGQGAGEQYF
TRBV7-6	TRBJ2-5	CASREATADSETQYF
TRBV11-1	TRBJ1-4	CASSSYPDSIATNEKLFF
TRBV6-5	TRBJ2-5	CASSQPGLWGETQYF
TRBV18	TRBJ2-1	CASSPVGTNNEQFF
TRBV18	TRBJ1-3	CASSQQDGGSGNTIYF
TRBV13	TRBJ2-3	CASSLNLAPGYF
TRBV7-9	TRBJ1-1	CASRPNLMNTEAFF
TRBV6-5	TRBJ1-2	CASSHSPYGYTF
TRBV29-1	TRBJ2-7	CSAGTGGKQYF
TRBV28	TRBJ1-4	CASITQGATNEKLFF
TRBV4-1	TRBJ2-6	CTSSQGGSGANVLTF
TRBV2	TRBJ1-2	CASSPVWGTEGYTF
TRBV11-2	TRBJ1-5	CASSLGRGQPQHF
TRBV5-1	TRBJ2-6	CASSLRQADSGANVLTF
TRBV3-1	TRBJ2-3	CASSPRYINTDTQYF
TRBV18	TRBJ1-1	CASSSTGGANTEAFF
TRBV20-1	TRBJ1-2	CSARDHRQGGYGYTF
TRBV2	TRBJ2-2	CASRRLGGELFF
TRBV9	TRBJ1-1	CASSPSFWGTENTEAFF
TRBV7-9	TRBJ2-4	CASSEGGMVKNIQYF
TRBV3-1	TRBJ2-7	CASSPRGTVDYEQYF
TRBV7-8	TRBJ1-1	CASSLPRQGGTPPNTEAFF
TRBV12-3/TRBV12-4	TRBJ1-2	CASSPGQGFGYTF
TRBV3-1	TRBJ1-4	CASSDRATNEKLFF
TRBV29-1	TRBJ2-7	CSVQTASYEQYF
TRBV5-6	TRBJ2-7	CASSWFRNRIYEQYF
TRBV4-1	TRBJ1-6	CASSLAATGFSPLHF
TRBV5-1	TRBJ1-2	CASSPDVYGYTF
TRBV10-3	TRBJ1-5	CAISRGTDGQPQHF
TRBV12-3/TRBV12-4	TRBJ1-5	CASSPSGGNQPQHF
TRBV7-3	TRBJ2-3	CASSFGQGKDTQYF
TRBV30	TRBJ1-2	CAWSVAGTPYGYTF
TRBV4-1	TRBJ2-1	CASSQEMRPGRTYNEQFF
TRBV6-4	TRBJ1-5	CASSDSTNPQPQHF
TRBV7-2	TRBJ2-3	CASSEPGLHTDTQYF